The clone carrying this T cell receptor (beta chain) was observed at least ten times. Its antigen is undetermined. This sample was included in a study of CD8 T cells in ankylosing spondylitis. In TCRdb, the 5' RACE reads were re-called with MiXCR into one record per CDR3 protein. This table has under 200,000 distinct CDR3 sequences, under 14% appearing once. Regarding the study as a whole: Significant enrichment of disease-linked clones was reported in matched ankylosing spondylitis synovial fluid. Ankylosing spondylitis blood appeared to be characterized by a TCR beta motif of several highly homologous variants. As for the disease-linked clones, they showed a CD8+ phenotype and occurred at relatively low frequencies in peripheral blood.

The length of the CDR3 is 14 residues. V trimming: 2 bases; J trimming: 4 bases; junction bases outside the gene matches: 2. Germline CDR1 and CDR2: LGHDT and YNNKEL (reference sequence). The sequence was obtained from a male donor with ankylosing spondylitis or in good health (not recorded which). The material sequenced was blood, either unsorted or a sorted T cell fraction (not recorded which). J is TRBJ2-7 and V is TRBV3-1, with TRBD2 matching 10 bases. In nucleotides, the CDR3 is TGTGCCAGCAGCCAAACTAGCGGGATTTACGAGCAGTACTTC. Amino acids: CASSQTSGIYEQYF.